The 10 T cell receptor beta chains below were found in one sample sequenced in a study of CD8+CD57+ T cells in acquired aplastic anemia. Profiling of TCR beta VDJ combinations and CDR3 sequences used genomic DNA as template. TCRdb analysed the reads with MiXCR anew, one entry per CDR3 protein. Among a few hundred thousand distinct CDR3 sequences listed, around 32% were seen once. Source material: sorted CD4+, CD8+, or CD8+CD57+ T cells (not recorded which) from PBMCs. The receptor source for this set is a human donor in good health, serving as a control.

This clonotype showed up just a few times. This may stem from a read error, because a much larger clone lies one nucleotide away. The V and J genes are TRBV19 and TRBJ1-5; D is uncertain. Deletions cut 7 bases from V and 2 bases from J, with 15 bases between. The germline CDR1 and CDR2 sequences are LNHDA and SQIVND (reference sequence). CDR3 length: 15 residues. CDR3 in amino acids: CASTEGRLGNQPQHF. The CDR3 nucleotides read TGTGCCAGTACTGAAGGACGCCTAGGCAATCAGCCCCAGCATTTT. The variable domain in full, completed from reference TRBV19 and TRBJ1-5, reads DGGITQSPKYLFRKEGQNVTLSCEQNLNHDAMYWYRQDPGQGLRLIYYSQIVNDFQKGDIAEGYSVSREKKESFPLTVTSAQKNPTAFYLCASTEGRLGNQPQHFGDGTRLSIL.

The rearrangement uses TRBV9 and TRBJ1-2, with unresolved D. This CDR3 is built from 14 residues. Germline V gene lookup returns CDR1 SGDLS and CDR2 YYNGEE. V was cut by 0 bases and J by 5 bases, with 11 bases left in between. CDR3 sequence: CASSVAAVGYGYTF. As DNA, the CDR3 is TGTGCCAGCAGCGTAGCGGCAGTTGGGTATGGCTACACCTTC.

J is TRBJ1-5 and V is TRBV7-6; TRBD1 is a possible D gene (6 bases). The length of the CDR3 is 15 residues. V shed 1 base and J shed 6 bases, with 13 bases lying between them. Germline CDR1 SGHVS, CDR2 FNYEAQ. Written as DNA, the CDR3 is TGTGCCAGCAGCTTAGAGATCAGGGGCAGTCAGCCCCAGCATTTT. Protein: CASSLEIRGSQPQHF.

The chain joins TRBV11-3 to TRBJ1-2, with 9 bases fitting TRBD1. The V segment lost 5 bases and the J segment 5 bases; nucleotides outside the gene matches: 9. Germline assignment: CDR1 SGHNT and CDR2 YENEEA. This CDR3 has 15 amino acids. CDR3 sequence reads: CASSAGTGLIYGYTF. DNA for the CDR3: TGTGCCAGCAGCGCCGGGACAGGGTTGATTTATGGCTACACCTTC. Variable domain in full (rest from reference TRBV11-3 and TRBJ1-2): EAGVVQSPRYKIIEKKQPVAFWCNPISGHNTLYWYLQNLGQGPELLIRYENEEAVDDSQLPKDRFSAERLKGVDSTLKIQPAELGDSAVYLCASSAGTGLIYGYTFGSGTRLTVV.

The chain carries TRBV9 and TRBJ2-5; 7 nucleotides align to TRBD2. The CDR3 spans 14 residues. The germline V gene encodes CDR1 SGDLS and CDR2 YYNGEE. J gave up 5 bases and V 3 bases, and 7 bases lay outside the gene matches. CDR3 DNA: TGTGCCAGCAGCGCAGGACTAGGCGGGGAGACCCAGTACTTC. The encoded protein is CASSAGLGGETQYF.

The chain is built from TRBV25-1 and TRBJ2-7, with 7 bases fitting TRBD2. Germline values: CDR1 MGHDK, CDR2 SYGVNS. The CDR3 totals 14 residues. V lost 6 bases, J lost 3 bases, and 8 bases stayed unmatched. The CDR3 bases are TGTGCCAGCAGGGGGGGGTTAACCTTCTACGAGCAGTACTTC. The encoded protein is CASRGGLTFYEQYF.

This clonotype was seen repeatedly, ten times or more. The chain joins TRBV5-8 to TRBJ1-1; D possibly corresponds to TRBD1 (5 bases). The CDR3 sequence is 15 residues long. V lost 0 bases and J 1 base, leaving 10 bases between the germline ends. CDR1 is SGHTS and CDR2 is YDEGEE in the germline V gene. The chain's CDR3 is CASSLAGTSNTEAFF. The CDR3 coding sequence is TGTGCCAGCAGCTTGGCAGGGACTTCGAACACTGAAGCTTTCTTT.

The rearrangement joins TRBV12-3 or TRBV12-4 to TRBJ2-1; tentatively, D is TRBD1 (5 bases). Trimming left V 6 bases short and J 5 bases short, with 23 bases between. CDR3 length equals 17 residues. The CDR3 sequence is CASSPRARLAGHNEQFF. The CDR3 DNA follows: TGTGCCAGCAGCCCCCGAGCCCGGTTGGCAGGGCACAATGAGCAGTTCTTC.

The CDR3 DNA is TGCGCCAGCAGCCAAGTTCCGCCTAGCGGGAGGGGTCGACCAAACAATGAGCAGTTCTTC. Its translation is CASSQVPPSGRGRPNNEQFF. V usage is TRBV4-1 and J usage is TRBJ2-1; 12 bases align to TRBD2. This CDR3 contains 20 residues. Germline loops: CDR1 MGHRA, CDR2 YSYEKL. Trimming at V came to 1 base and at J to 5 bases, leaving 15 bases not matched to a gene.

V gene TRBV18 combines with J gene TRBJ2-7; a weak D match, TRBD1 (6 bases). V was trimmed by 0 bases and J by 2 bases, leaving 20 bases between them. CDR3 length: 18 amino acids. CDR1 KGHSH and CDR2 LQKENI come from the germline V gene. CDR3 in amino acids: CASSPPVVRRQVPYEQYF. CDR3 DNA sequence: TGTGCCAGCTCACCACCGGTTGTTAGGAGACAGGTCCCCTACGAGCAGTACTTC.